The 17 T cell receptor beta chains presented below share a single source sample, sequenced in a study of blood T cell repertoires in COVID-19 (dated by TCRdb to 2020 to 2021). The method was the immunoSEQ multiplex PCR assay. TCRdb carries this immuneACCESS record with in-frame sequences only. Its versions omit some clonotypes, under half of them owing to an unresolved V gene in the studies checked, with the rest unexplained. A total of some 350,000 clones appear in this sample, less than 90% of them only once. The ten largest clones represent approximately 3.1% of the sample. The specimen sequenced was PBMCs or T cells enriched from blood (not recorded which). The receptors shown here come from a woman in her twenties or thirties who had recovered from COVID-19.

The chain links TRBV3-1 (or the pseudogene TRBV3-2) to TRBJ2-1; 12 bases match TRBD2. This CDR3 region has 15 residues. Germline CDR1 is LGHDT and CDR2 is YNNKEL (reference sequence). With V trimmed by 3 bases and J by 7 bases, 4 bases remained unmatched. The DNA for the CDR3 is TGTGCCAGCAGCCACTGGACTAGCGGGGATAATGAGCAGTTCTTC. Residues: CASSHWTSGDNEQFF.

V and J are TRBV6-1 and TRBJ1-6; D ambiguous. The CDR3 loop spans 16 amino acids. The germline V and J ends were trimmed by 1 base and 5 bases, with 12 bases remaining between them. CDR1 and CDR2 (germline): MNHNS, SASEGT. The CDR3, as DNA: TGTGCCAGCAGTGAAGAGGGCCGGAGGCATAATTCACCCCTCCACTTT. Amino acid sequence: CASSEEGRRHNSPLHF.

The CDR3 loop reads CASRWRDRGRETQYF. The CDR3, as DNA: TGTGCCAGCAGATGGCGGGACAGGGGGAGGGAGACCCAGTACTTC. J is TRBJ2-5 and V is TRBV3-1 (or the pseudogene TRBV3-2); the match to TRBD1 covers 11 bases. Trimming cost V 6 bases and J 5 bases; bases outside gene matches: 8. CDR1 is LGHDT and CDR2 is YNNKEL in the germline V gene (reference sequence). This CDR3 is 15 amino acids long.

The chain recombines TRBV27 with TRBJ2-2; 9 bases agree with TRBD2. Losses at the gene ends were 7 bases for V and 5 bases for J; bases not matched to a gene: 8. Germline V gene sequence: CDR1 MNHEY, CDR2 SMNVEV (reference sequence). This CDR3 has 15 residues. CDR3: CASNRGGRGTGELFF. The CDR3 nucleotides read TGTGCCAGCAACCGTGGCGGGAGGGGGACCGGGGAGCTGTTTTTT.

This clone was seen more than once but under ten times. The rearrangement joins TRBV27 to TRBJ2-7; 7 positions match TRBD2. This CDR3 spans 15 amino acids. V lost 3 bases, J lost 4 bases, and 9 bases stayed unmatched. Germline V gene lookup returns CDR1 MNHEY and CDR2 SMNVEV (reference sequence). Here the CDR3 reads CASSLTAGEPYEQYF. The CDR3 DNA reads TGTGCCAGCAGTTTGACGGCGGGAGAACCGTACGAGCAGTACTTC.

The rearrangement joins TRBV9 to TRBJ2-7; D perhaps matches TRBD1 (7 bases). This CDR3 region has 15 residues. The germline V and J ends were trimmed by 4 bases and 0 bases, with 14 bases remaining between them. The germline gives CDR1 SGDLS, CDR2 YYNGEE. The CDR3 protein is CASSTSGGTSYEQYF. The CDR3 DNA is TGTGCCAGCAGCACCTCAGGGGGGACCTCCTACGAGCAGTACTTC. Using reference TRBV9 and TRBJ2-7 for the parts outside the CDR3, the full variable domain is DSGVTQTPKHLITATGQRVTLRCSPRSGDLSVYWYQQSLDQGLQFLIQYYNGEERAKGNILERFSAQQFPDLHSELNLSSLELGDSALYFCASSTSGGTSYEQYFGPGTRLTVT.

The chain is built from TRBV5-1 and TRBJ2-7; TRBD1 matches at 7 bases. The CDR3 extends over 14 amino acids. Germline loops: CDR1 SGHRS, CDR2 YFSETQ. The ends lost 0 bases at V and 5 bases at J; junction bases unmatched: 5. In nucleotides, the CDR3 is TGCGCCAGCAGCTTGGACAGGGGATTCAACGAGCAGTACTTC. Translation gives CASSLDRGFNEQYF.

The chain combines TRBV11-2 with TRBJ1-1; no reliable D call. Trimming took 3 bases from V and 1 from J, leaving 15 bases between them. Germline loops: CDR1 SGHAT, CDR2 FQNNGV. The CDR3 has 16 amino acids. CDR3 DNA: TGTGCCAGCAGCTTTCTCAGCGGACGGCCGAACACTGAAGCTTTCTTT. It translates to CASSFLSGRPNTEAFF.

V and J are TRBV27 and TRBJ1-2; D is undetermined. CDR1 and CDR2 from the germline V gene are MNHEY and SMNVEV (reference sequence). The CDR3 extends over 15 amino acids. Trimming shortened V by 2 bases and J by 3 bases, and 13 bases separated the two germline ends. The CDR3 DNA follows: TGTGCCAGCAGTTTAGGGCCAGGAACCTACTATGGCTACACCTTC. This gives the protein CASSLGPGTYYGYTF.

The chain joins TRBV6-5 to TRBJ1-2, with 11 bases lining up with TRBD1. CDR3 length: 14 residues. Germline V gene lookup returns CDR1 MNHEY and CDR2 SVGAGI. The V segment lost 7 bases and the J segment 5 bases; nucleotides outside the gene matches: 6. In DNA form, the CDR3 reads TGTGCCAGCACCCCGGGACAGGGGGAGTATGGCTACACCTTC. This sequence encodes CASTPGQGEYGYTF.

This sequence joins TRBV29-1 and TRBJ2-3, with TRBD2 matching 10 bases. V trimming: 7 bases; J trimming: 5 bases; junction bases outside the gene matches: 12. The germline CDR1 and CDR2 sequences are SQVTM and ANQGSEA. The CDR3 extends over 15 amino acids. CDR3 in DNA: TGCAGCGCCGAAGGTCTAGCGGGAGCCAGAGATACGCAGTATTTT. The encoded protein is CSAEGLAGARDTQYF.

The rearrangement uses TRBV5-1 and TRBJ1-6, with D possibly matching TRBD1 (5 bases). Germline values: CDR1 SGHRS, CDR2 YFSETQ. This CDR3 has 16 residues. The V end lost 3 bases, the J end lost 4 bases, and 14 bases lay between the germline ends. CDR3 sequence reads: CASSSRQREYNSPLHF. The CDR3, as DNA: TGCGCCAGCAGCTCCCGACAGCGCGAATATAATTCACCCCTCCACTTT.

A few counts support this clone. V gene TRBV19 combines with J gene TRBJ2-5, with TRBD2 matching 9 bases. The CDR3 length is 16 residues. The V gene end was trimmed by 3 bases and the J gene end by 5 bases; junction bases not matched to a gene: 10. Germline CDR1 and CDR2: LNHDA and SQIVND (reference sequence). CDR3 sequence (DNA): TGTGCCAGTAGTATTTTCCCGACTAGCGGTCAGGAGACCCAGTACTTC. Residues: CASSIFPTSGQETQYF.

The rearrangement joins TRBV6-5 to TRBJ2-5, with TRBD2 matching 11 bases. V trimming: 6 bases; J trimming: 4 bases; junction bases outside the gene matches: 4. Germline values: CDR1 MNHEY, CDR2 SVGAGI. The CDR3 is 14 residues long. CDR3 bases: TGTGCCAGCAGATCCACTAGCGGGGGAGAGACCCAGTACTTC. This translates into CASRSTSGGETQYF.

This rearrangement joins TRBV3-1 (or the pseudogene TRBV3-2) to TRBJ2-5; D may be TRBD2 (5 bases). V was pared by 7 bases and J by 1 base, with 19 bases between. In germline, CDR1 is LGHDT, CDR2 YNNKEL (reference sequence). The CDR3 totals 16 residues. The CDR3 reads CASNPKGAAIQETQYF. CDR3 in DNA: TGTGCCAGCAACCCCAAGGGAGCGGCGATCCAAGAGACCCAGTACTTC.

The chain carries TRBV27 and TRBJ2-3; D perhaps matches TRBD2 (5 bases). Germline lookup yields CDR1 MNHEY and CDR2 SMNVEV (reference sequence). This CDR3 is 15 amino acids long. Trimming removed 3 bases from V and 2 bases from J, with 12 bases in between. CDR3 nucleotide sequence: TGTGCCAGCAGTTTCGGGGTCCAAGTCACAGATACGCAGTATTTT. Protein sequence: CASSFGVQVTDTQYF.

This sequence joins TRBV3-1 (or the pseudogene TRBV3-2) and TRBJ2-3; 9 bases are a match to TRBD2. The V gene's germline CDR1 is LGHDT and CDR2 YNNKEL (reference sequence). V trimming: 4 bases; J trimming: 3 bases; junction bases outside the gene matches: 8. This CDR3 contains 16 residues. The CDR3: CASSPPGGRGTDTQYF. DNA of the CDR3: TGTGCCAGCAGCCCCCCTGGCGGGAGGGGGACAGATACGCAGTATTTT.